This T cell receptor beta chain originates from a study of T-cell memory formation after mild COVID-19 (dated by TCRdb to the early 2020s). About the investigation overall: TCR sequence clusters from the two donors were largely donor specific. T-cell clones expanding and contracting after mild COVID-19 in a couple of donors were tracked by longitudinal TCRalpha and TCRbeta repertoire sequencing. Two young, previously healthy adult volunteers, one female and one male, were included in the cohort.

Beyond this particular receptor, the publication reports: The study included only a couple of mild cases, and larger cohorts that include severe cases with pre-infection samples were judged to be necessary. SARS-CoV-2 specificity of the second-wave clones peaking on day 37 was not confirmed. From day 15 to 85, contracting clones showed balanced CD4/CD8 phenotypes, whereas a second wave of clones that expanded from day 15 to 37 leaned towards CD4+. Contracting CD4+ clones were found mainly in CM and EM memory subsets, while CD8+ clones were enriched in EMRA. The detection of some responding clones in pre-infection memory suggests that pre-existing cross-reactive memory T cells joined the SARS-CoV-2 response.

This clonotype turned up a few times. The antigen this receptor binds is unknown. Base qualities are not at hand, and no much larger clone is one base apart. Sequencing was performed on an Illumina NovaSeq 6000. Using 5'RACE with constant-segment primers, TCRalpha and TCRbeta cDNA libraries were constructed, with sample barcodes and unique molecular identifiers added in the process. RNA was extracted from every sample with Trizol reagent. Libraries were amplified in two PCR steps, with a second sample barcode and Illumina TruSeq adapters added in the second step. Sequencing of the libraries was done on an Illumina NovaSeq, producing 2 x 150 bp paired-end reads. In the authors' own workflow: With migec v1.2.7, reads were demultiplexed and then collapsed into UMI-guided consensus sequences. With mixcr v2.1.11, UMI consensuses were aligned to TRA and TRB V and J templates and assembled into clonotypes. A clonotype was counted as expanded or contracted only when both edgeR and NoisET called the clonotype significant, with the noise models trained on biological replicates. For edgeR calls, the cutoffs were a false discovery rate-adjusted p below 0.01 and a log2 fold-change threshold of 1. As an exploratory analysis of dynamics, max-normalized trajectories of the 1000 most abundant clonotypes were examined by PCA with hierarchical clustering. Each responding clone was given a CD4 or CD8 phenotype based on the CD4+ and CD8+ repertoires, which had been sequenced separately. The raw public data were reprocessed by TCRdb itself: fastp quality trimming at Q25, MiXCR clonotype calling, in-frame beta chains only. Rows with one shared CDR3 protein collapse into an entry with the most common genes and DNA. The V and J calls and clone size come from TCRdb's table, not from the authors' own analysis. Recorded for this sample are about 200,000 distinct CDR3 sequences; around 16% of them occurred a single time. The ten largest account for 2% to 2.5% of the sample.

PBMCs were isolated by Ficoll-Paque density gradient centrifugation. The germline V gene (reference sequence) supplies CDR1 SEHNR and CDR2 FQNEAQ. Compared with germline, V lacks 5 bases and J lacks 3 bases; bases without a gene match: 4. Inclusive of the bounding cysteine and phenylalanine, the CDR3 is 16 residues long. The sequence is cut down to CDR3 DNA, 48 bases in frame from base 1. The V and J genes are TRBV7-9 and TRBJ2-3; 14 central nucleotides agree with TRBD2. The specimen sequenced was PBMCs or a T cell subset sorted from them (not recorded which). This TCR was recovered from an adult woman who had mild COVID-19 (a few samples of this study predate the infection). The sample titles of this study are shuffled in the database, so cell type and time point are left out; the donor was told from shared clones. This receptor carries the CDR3 CASSPGTSGSTDTQYF. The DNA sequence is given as TGTGCCAGCAGCCCGGGGACTAGCGGGAGTACAGATACGCAGTATTTT. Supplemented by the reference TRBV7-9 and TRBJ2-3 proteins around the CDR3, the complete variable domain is DTGVSQNPRHKITKRGQNVTFRCDPISEHNRLYWYRQTLGQGPEFLTYFQNEAQLEKSRLLSDRFSAERPKGSFSTLEIQRTEQGDSAMYLCASSPGTSGSTDTQYFGPGTRLTVL.